The rows below give T cell receptor beta chains drawn from one sample of a study of blood T cells in healthy people across ages. TCRdb ran MiXCR on the 5' RACE reads and lists one entry per CDR3 protein. The top ten hold around 4% of the sample, which has 1.4 million or so distinct CDR3 sequences, roughly two fifths seen once. Sequenced material: blood. The receptor set was obtained from a woman in her late teens or twenties in good health. The CDR3 runs from the conserved cysteine through the conserved F or W. A D gene is named only where the DNA matches it firmly. The size field is filled for only some rows; it gives once, few, many or a size class.

>TRBJ1-2|TRBV7-2|.|TRBD1
CASSPFQGVGGNYGYTF
TGTGCCAGCAGCCCCTTCCAGGGGGTAGGTGGAAACTATGGCTACACCTTC
>TRBJ2-1|TRBV6-5|.|.
CASGSYSYNEQFF
TGTGCCAGCGGGTCGTACTCCTACAATGAGCAGTTCTTC
>TRBJ2-1|TRBV28|many|.
CASSNLFSGSEQFF
TGTGCCAGCAGTAACCTTTTTTCCGGGAGTGAGCAGTTCTTC
>TRBJ2-7|TRBV7-9|.|TRBD2
CASSLWGGLSSYEQYF
TGTGCCAGCAGCTTATGGGGGGGACTCAGCTCCTACGAGCAGTACTTC
>TRBJ1-1|TRBV20-1|.|TRBD1
CSAKQGGDTEAFF
TGCAGTGCTAAACAGGGGGGGGACACTGAAGCTTTCTTT
>TRBJ1-5|TRBV7-2|.|TRBD1
CASSLWYRGNQPQHF
TGTGCCAGCAGCCTTTGGTACAGGGGGAATCAGCCCCAGCATTTT
>TRBJ1-1|TRBV6-5|.|.
CASSYGISAGSTEAFF
TGTGCCAGCAGTTACGGGATAAGTGCAGGGTCCACTGAAGCTTTCTTT
>TRBJ2-1|TRBV5-6|few|.
CASSRLRENNEQFF
TGTGCCAGCAGCCGTTTGAGGGAGAACAATGAGCAGTTCTTC
>TRBJ2-1|TRBV24-1|.|TRBD2
CATSDPLAVNEQFF
TGTGCCACCAGTGATCCCCTAGCGGTAAATGAGCAGTTCTTC
>TRBJ2-2|TRBV12-3/TRBV12-4|.|TRBD2
CASSSPPGLAGVTGELFF
TGTGCCAGCAGTTCCCCCCCCGGACTAGCGGGAGTTACCGGGGAGCTGTTTTTT
>TRBJ2-7|TRBV27|.|.
CASSVSNRASYEQYF
TGTGCCAGCAGTGTAAGTAACAGGGCCTCCTACGAGCAGTACTTC
>TRBJ2-1|TRBV19|.|TRBD2
CASSIETSGVYNEQFF
TGTGCCAGTAGTATAGAAACTAGCGGGGTGTACAATGAGCAGTTCTTC
>TRBJ2-3|TRBV12-3/TRBV12-4|few|TRBD2
CASRPISGGNTDTQYF
TGTGCCAGCAGACCCATTAGCGGGGGGAACACAGATACGCAGTATTTT
>TRBJ2-7|TRBV7-6|few|.
CASSPFYRDREVHEQYF
TGTGCCAGCAGCCCTTTCTATCGGGACCGTGAAGTCCACGAGCAGTACTTC
>TRBJ1-2|TRBV6-2/TRBV6-3|few|.
CASRPKTGLTYGYTF
TGTGCCAGCAGACCGAAGACAGGACTGACTTATGGCTACACCTTC
>TRBJ1-2|TRBV7-9|.|.
CASSHDRSGYTF
TGTGCCAGCAGTCATGACAGGAGCGGCTACACCTTC
>TRBJ1-4|TRBV27|.|.
CASSLIRRENEKLFF
TGTGCCAGCAGTTTAATTAGACGGGAAAATGAAAAACTGTTTTTT
>TRBJ2-7|TRBV4-3|.|.
CASSQDGNNYEQYF
TGCGCCAGCAGCCAAGATGGGAACAACTACGAGCAGTACTTC
>TRBJ2-3|TRBV27|few|.
CASRATGKTDTQYF
TGTGCCAGCAGGGCTACAGGGAAGACAGATACGCAGTATTTT
>TRBJ2-7|TRBV6-1|.|.
CASSEQQLSYEQYF
TGTGCCAGCAGTGAACAACAGTTGTCCTACGAGCAGTACTTC
>TRBJ1-4|TRBV14|few|.
CASSQGLYEKLFF
TGTGCCAGCAGCCAAGGGCTATATGAAAAACTGTTTTTT
>TRBJ1-2|TRBV2|few|.
CASSERGGGYTF
TGTGCCAGCAGTGAACGAGGAGGTGGCTACACCTTC
>TRBJ2-3|TRBV9|.|TRBD2
CASSVGLAGPGQDTQYF
TGTGCCAGCAGCGTAGGACTAGCGGGACCGGGACAAGATACGCAGTATTTT
>TRBJ2-7|TRBV6-5|.|TRBD2
CASSYRPGGSVSYEQYF
TGTGCCAGCAGTTACCGACCGGGGGGGAGCGTTTCCTACGAGCAGTACTTC
>TRBJ1-1|TRBV5-1|.|TRBD1
CASSSWDSRKNTEAFF
TGCGCCAGCAGCTCCTGGGACAGTAGGAAGAACACTGAAGCTTTCTTT
>TRBJ2-5|TRBV6-2/TRBV6-3|once|.
CASSYGSSYGQYF
TGTGCCAGCAGTTACGGGTCTTCCTACGGGCAGTACTTC
>TRBJ1-2|TRBV11-2|few|.
CASSLGRHTEGLGYTF
TGTGCCAGCAGCTTAGGGAGACATACGGAGGGCCTTGGCTACACCTTC
>TRBJ1-6|TRBV4-1|few|.
CASSQVHRGDSPLHF
TGCGCCAGCAGCCAAGTTCATAGGGGGGATTCACCCCTCCACTTT
>TRBJ1-2|TRBV6-1|.|.
CASSEAGSSGYGYTF
TGTGCCAGCAGTGAAGCGGGGTCATCGGGCTATGGCTACACCTTC
>TRBJ2-5|TRBV7-2|few|TRBD2
CASSLDTAGWGGQYF
TGTGCCAGCAGCTTAGATACTGCCGGGTGGGGGGGGCAGTACTTC
>TRBJ2-1|TRBV25-1|.|TRBD1
CASSPRDRGQFF
TGTGCCAGCAGTCCCCGGGACAGGGGGCAGTTCTTC
>TRBJ2-5|TRBV19|.|.
CAPMEGRTQYF
TGTGCCCCAATGGAGGGGCGGACCCAGTACTTC
>TRBJ2-5|TRBV9|few|TRBD1
CASSPGQGDMETQYF
TGTGCCAGCAGCCCCGGACAGGGGGACATGGAGACCCAGTACTTC
>TRBJ2-5|TRBV2|few|TRBD2
CASSGLAGGPEWTQYF
TGTGCCAGCAGTGGACTAGCGGGGGGGCCAGAGTGGACCCAGTACTTC
>TRBJ2-3|TRBV5-6|.|.
CASALYGLVRETDTQYF
TGTGCCAGCGCCCTCTATGGGCTCGTCCGGGAGACAGATACGCAGTATTTT
>TRBJ2-3|TRBV27|few|.
CASRIRGLGGTDTQYF
TGTGCCAGCAGAATTAGGGGCCTCGGGGGCACAGATACGCAGTATTTT
>TRBJ2-5|TRBV6-2/TRBV6-3|.|.
CASTGLRGNEQYF
TGTGCCAGCACGGGCCTTAGGGGGAATGAGCAGTACTTC
>TRBJ2-7|TRBV3-1|.|TRBD1
CASSQRTGGFNEQYF
TGTGCCAGCAGCCAAAGGACAGGGGGCTTCAATGAGCAGTACTTC
>TRBJ2-2|TRBV29-1|.|TRBD2
CSLPREGVREAGELFF
TGCAGCCTCCCTCGGGAGGGAGTTCGTGAGGCCGGGGAGCTGTTTTTT
>TRBJ1-1|TRBV6-2/TRBV6-3|.|.
CASSYSMSRTEAFF
TGTGCCAGCAGTTACTCGATGTCCAGGACTGAAGCTTTCTTT
>TRBJ2-5|TRBV20-1|.|.
CSASGRALQETQYF
TGCAGTGCTAGCGGGCGGGCCCTTCAAGAGACCCAGTACTTC
>TRBJ1-1|TRBV29-1|few|.
CSSNGGQGNTEAFF
TGCAGCTCCAACGGAGGGCAGGGGAACACTGAAGCTTTCTTT
>TRBJ1-2|TRBV6-5|few|.
CASSYEGPPNYGYTF
TGTGCCAGCAGTTACGAAGGCCCTCCTAACTATGGCTACACCTTC
>TRBJ2-2|TRBV20-1|once|TRBD1
CSARDHDRANTGELFF
TGCAGTGCTAGAGACCATGACAGGGCGAACACCGGGGAGCTGTTTTTT